These T cell receptor beta chains were read from a single sample in a study of Graves' ophthalmopathy and Graves' hyperthyroidism. Via MiXCR, TCRdb re-called the multiplex PCR reads, giving one row per CDR3 protein. Among 600,000 to 700,000 distinct CDR3 sequences listed, roughly two fifths were seen once. Specimen: peripheral blood. These receptors all come from an adult man with Graves' ophthalmopathy. The CDR3 runs from the conserved cysteine through the conserved F or W. The D gene is left open where the match is weak. The size of a clone is reported for some rows only, either as once, few or many, or as a class for expanded clones.

cdr3_nt,cdr3_aa,clone_size,j_call,d_call,v_call
TGTGCCAGTAGTATTCGTACCAAGGACAGCAGGGTTATGAACACTGAAGCTTTCTTT,CASSIRTKDSRVMNTEAFF,.,TRBJ1-1,.,TRBV19
TGTGCCAGCAGCTTGGGTAGCGGGAAAGAGACCCAGTACTTC,CASSLGSGKETQYF,few,TRBJ2-5,TRBD2,TRBV5-4
TGTGCCAGCACCCAAGAGAATCAGCCCCAGCATTTT,CASTQENQPQHF,many,TRBJ1-5,.,TRBV7-2
TGTGCCAGCAGCCTACGGACAGGGGTGGCCTACGAGCAGTACTTC,CASSLRTGVAYEQYF,few,TRBJ2-7,TRBD1,TRBV5-6
TGCAGTGCTAGAGCGGGGGAACCATACGAGCAGTACTTC,CSARAGEPYEQYF,few,TRBJ2-7,.,TRBV20-1
TGTGCCAGCAGTTTGGGGGCTTCAGGGGAGGGCCTGTTTGAGGTCCTCTACGAGCAGTACTTC,CASSLGASGEGLFEVLYEQYF,.,TRBJ2-7,.,TRBV11-1
TGTGCCAGCAGTGAAAGTTCGGCCGGGGAGCTGTTTTTT,CASSESSAGELFF,many,TRBJ2-2,.,TRBV2
TGCAGCAGCCCCAGGGACCCCTACTCCTACGAGCAGTACTTC,CSSPRDPYSYEQYF,.,TRBJ2-7,.,TRBV29-1
TGTGCCAGCAGCCCCGGGGAGGAAAAGACCCAGTACTTC,CASSPGEEKTQYF,few,TRBJ2-5,.,TRBV6-6
TGCAGCGTTGAAAGGGACAGGGCCACTGAAGCTTTCTTT,CSVERDRATEAFF,many,TRBJ1-1,TRBD1,TRBV29-1
TGTGCCAGCAGTTTCAGGCCGATCTCCTACGAGCAGTACTTC,CASSFRPISYEQYF,.,TRBJ2-7,.,TRBV27
TGTGCCAGCAGCCCGCGACCGGCGGGAGAGACCCAGTACTTC,CASSPRPAGETQYF,many,TRBJ2-5,.,TRBV9
TGTGCCAGTTCCCCCTCGTCAAGTCGTAACTATGGCTACACCTTC,CASSPSSSRNYGYTF,few,TRBJ1-2,.,TRBV19
TGTGCCAGCAGTGGACTATTCTCTGAATCGGAGCAGTACTTC,CASSGLFSESEQYF,many,TRBJ2-7,.,TRBV25-1
TGTGCCAGCAGCCCCGACAGGGGAAATGAGCATTTT,CASSPDRGNEHF,.,TRBJ1-5,TRBD1,TRBV7-8
TGCAGCTCCCGCCGGACTAGCTTTTTCTACAATGAGCAGTTCTTC,CSSRRTSFFYNEQFF,.,TRBJ2-1,TRBD2,TRBV29-1
TGTGCCAGCGAAGGCCCGGGGGAATTGATGGACACCGGGGAGCTGTTTTTT,CASEGPGELMDTGELFF,.,TRBJ2-2,.,TRBV2
TGTGCCAGCAGGGGGACAGGGGCCGGGGAGCTGTTTTTT,CASRGTGAGELFF,.,TRBJ2-2,TRBD1,TRBV2
TGTGCCAGCAGCCAAGACGGGGGTGGTCAAGAGACCCAGTACTTC,CASSQDGGGQETQYF,few,TRBJ2-5,.,TRBV4-2
TGTGCCAGCAGTTTCGGGAGTGCTAACTATGGCTACACCTTC,CASSFGSANYGYTF,.,TRBJ1-2,.,TRBV27
TGTGCCAGCACCCTCGGGGTCTACGAGCAGTACTTC,CASTLGVYEQYF,.,TRBJ2-7,.,TRBV25-1
TGTGCCAGCAGCCAAGGCTCCGGGTTTGGTAATCAGCCCCAGCATTTT,CASSQGSGFGNQPQHF,few,TRBJ1-5,.,TRBV7-2
TGTGCCAGCAGCCAAGGAAGGGAATACGGCTACACCTTC,CASSQGREYGYTF,.,TRBJ1-2,.,TRBV4-2